The source of this TCR beta chain is a study of CD8+ T cells in alopecia areata (dated by TCRdb to 2016 to 2019). In the study overall: The treated patients, all with moderate-to-severe alopecia areata, were enrolled in an open-label pilot trial of oral tofacitinib given at 5 to 10 mg twice daily. TCRbeta CDR3 regions were amplified by immunoSEQ multiplex PCR using 35 Vbeta forward and 13 Jbeta reverse primers. Clonality in the scalp was compared among normal scalp (n=4), patchy alopecia areata scalp (n=8), and alopecia totalis/universalis scalp (n=8). Patients received tofacitinib for 6 to 18 months and were then followed off drug for 6 months to check for delayed response and recurrence. On the human side, TCRbeta sequencing was run on scalp tissue and on sorted CD4+ and CD8+ peripheral blood T cells from healthy controls and from alopecia areata patients with either patchy or totalis/universalis disease. High-throughput TCRbeta sequencing was used to examine T cell clonal expansion in alopecia areata in both the C3H/HeJ mouse model and human patients. The RNA source kit depended on sample type: the PAXgene miRNA kit for fixed scalp, the miRNeasy kit for PBMCs, and the RNeasy kit for mouse skin. The SALT score, which quantifies the percentage of affected scalp surface area, was used to measure disease severity in treated patients. Biopsies were taken from tofacitinib-treated patients at baseline and at 4 and 24 weeks of treatment, and a later scalp biopsy was taken in several of the tofacitinib-treated patients.

The investigation overall reported the following: Shared TCR sequences between patients were less evident than in mice, which may be partly attributable to HLA diversity in the patient population. Many expanded lesional clones persisted in scalp and blood during tofacitinib treatment, which may partly explain relapse after stopping treatment. Because the treated cohort was small and included a single nonresponder, larger studies are needed to assess links between baseline CD8+ expansion and response. Compared with normal scalp, lesional scalp, particularly in alopecia totalis/universalis, had higher clonality and more expanded CD8+ clones, which suggests antigenic drive. Tofacitinib significantly lowered scalp clonality and the number of expanded CD8+ clones among the top 100 scalp clones. Resident alphabeta T cells in normal human skin are also sequenced, complicating scalp TCR repertoire analysis, unlike mouse skin dominated by gammadelta T cells.

In regard to this clone: Its antigen remains undetermined. No much larger clonotype is one base removed from it; base qualities were not supplied.

The library was prepared using the immunoSEQ multiplex PCR assay. RNA was extracted from all samples and reverse transcribed into cDNA as template for TCR sequencing. SuperScript III was used to make first-strand cDNA, primed with a 2:1 mix of oligo-dT and random hexamers. A synthetic immune receptor repertoire was used to gauge amplification bias, and whatever bias remained was removed computationally. From the authors' description of their analysis: Raw reads were preprocessed to remove errors, and CDR3 was defined by IMGT conventions from the conserved cysteine to phenylalanine. Clonality was computed by normalizing Shannon entropy by log2 of the number of productive unique TCRs and subtracting the result from 1. Scalp TCRbeta sequences were cross-referenced with sorted blood CD4 and CD8 repertoires so that the CD4 or CD8 identity of scalp clones could be inferred. As stored in TCRdb, this immuneACCESS dataset retains in-frame rearrangements with V and J assigned. A fraction of the clones does not appear; measured against another copy, unresolved V genes explain less than half of the discrepancy, and the remainder lacks a known reason. For V, J and clone size, that table is used; D and trimming come from the DNA. The sample has a few hundred thousand clones on record, approximately 72% of them singletons. The top ten constitute 1% to 1.5% of the sample.

This specimen's treatment or condition label, interpreted: oral pan-JAK inhibitor, 5-10 mg twice daily. Peripheral blood and lesional scalp punch biopsies were obtained from patients with alopecia areata. PBMCs were isolated by density centrifugation and stained for CD3, CD4 and CD8, after which CD4+ and CD8+ T cells were sorted on a FACSAria. V is pared back by 4 bases and J by 3 bases, with 13 bases lying between the germline termini. Including the terminal cysteine and phenylalanine, the CDR3 comprises 13 residues. Just CDR3 DNA is preserved here, 39 bases in frame from base 1. The CDR1 and CDR2 encoded by the germline V gene are SQVTM and ANQGSEA.

The rearranged chain carries TRBV29-1 and TRBJ2-7, with the D gene uncertain. The sequence derives from a human donor with alopecia areata. Material: CD4+ T cells sorted from blood, obtained around week 44, from a patient treated with tofacitinib. The CDR3 is CSVGDGLGYEQYF. The bases are TGCAGCGTTGGTGACGGATTGGGCTACGAGCAGTACTTC.